The source of this T cell receptor (beta chain) is a study of T-cell memory formation after mild COVID-19. The 5'RACE method, run with constant-segment primers, produced TCR alpha and TCR beta cDNA libraries (carrying sample barcodes and UMIs). TCRdb re-analysed the 5' RACE reads in MiXCR, keeping a single row per CDR3 protein. The data contain roughly 340,000 distinct CDR3 sequences, roughly 20% of them singletons. The CDR3 loop spans 14 amino acids. J was trimmed by 8 bases and V by 0 bases; bases with no gene match: 1. CDR1 MNHEY and CDR2 SVGAGI come from the germline V gene. This clonotype was counted only a few times. Its target is unknown. General study points: Memory from before infection featured some responding clones, which suggests cross-reactive memory joined.

Sequenced input: PBMCs or a T cell subset sorted from them (not recorded which). This clonotype was obtained from a man younger than 35 who had mild COVID-19 (a few samples of this study predate the infection). Cell type and time point are not known. The chain uses TRBV6-5 and TRBJ1-2; TRBD1 agrees at 12 bases. The CDR3 nucleotides read TGTGCCAGCAGTTACTCGGGACAGGGGGCGGGCTACACCTTC. Its protein product is CASSYSGQGAGYTF.